Listed below are T cell receptor beta chains from one sample, sequenced in a study of blood T cell repertoires in COVID-19. The method was immunoSEQ multiplex PCR; TCRdb's version includes in-frame clones alone and lacks a portion of them. This sample has over 75,000 clones, with about nine tenths found just once. Sequencing used peripheral blood. These receptors all stem from a human donor with active COVID-19. The donor label of this sample is uncertain. The CDR3 runs from the conserved cysteine through the conserved F or W. The D gene is left open where the match is weak. Clone size is stated in some rows and not others, as once, few, many or a class when expanded.

J: TRBJ1-3; V: TRBV14; size: .; D: .; DNA: TGTGCCAGCAGCCAATTTCAGGGAAGCTCTGGAAACACCATATATTTT; CDR3: CASSQFQGSSGNTIYF
J: TRBJ2-5; V: TRBV7-7; size: .; D: TRBD2; DNA: TGTGCCAGCAGCTTCTTACTAGCGGGGGGGCTGGAGACCCAGTACTTC; CDR3: CASSFLLAGGLETQYF
J: TRBJ1-6; V: TRBV7-2; size: .; D: .; DNA: TGTGCCAGCAGCTTAGAGAGAGGGAGTTCACCCCTCCACTTT; CDR3: CASSLERGSSPLHF
J: TRBJ2-7; V: TRBV5-4; size: .; D: .; DNA: TGTGCCAGCAGCTTAGACTCAGGGGAGCAGTACTTC; CDR3: CASSLDSGEQYF
J: TRBJ2-3; V: TRBV6-4; size: .; D: TRBD2; DNA: TGTGCCAGCAGTGACTCCCCCCTACTAGCGGGGGGGAGCACAGATACGCAGTATTTT; CDR3: CASSDSPLLAGGSTDTQYF
J: TRBJ2-7; V: TRBV5-5; size: .; D: .; DNA: TGTGCCAGCAGCCGTGGGGCTACCTACGAGCAGTACTTC; CDR3: CASSRGATYEQYF
J: TRBJ2-2; V: TRBV4-1; size: .; D: TRBD2; DNA: TGCGCCAGCAGCGCGACTAGCGGGGGCCCCGCCGGGGAGCTGTTTTTT; CDR3: CASSATSGGPAGELFF
J: TRBJ1-4; V: TRBV3-1/TRBV3-2; size: .; D: .; DNA: TGTGCCAGCGGGTACGGGTATGAAAAACTGTTTTTT; CDR3: CASGYGYEKLFF
J: TRBJ2-3; V: TRBV5-1; size: .; D: TRBD2; DNA: TGCGCCAGCAGCTTTCTTGCTTTAGCGGGGGAGCCTAGCACAGATACGCAGTATTTT; CDR3: CASSFLALAGEPSTDTQYF
J: TRBJ2-7; V: TRBV5-1; size: .; D: TRBD1; DNA: TGCGCCAGCAGCTTGAACACTCAGGGGGCGCGGGAGCAGTACTTC; CDR3: CASSLNTQGAREQYF
J: TRBJ2-1; V: TRBV4-2; size: .; D: .; DNA: TGTGCCAGCAGCCACACTAGCTCTCCTTACAATGAGCAGTTCTTC; CDR3: CASSHTSSPYNEQFF
J: TRBJ2-7; V: TRBV7-9; size: .; D: TRBD1; DNA: TGTGCCAGCAGCCCACCGACAGGGGAAGGAGACGAGCAGTACTTC; CDR3: CASSPPTGEGDEQYF
J: TRBJ2-2; V: TRBV19; size: .; D: TRBD2; DNA: TGTGCCAGTAGTGACGGACTAGCGGGGGGCACCGGGGAGCTGTTTTTT; CDR3: CASSDGLAGGTGELFF
J: TRBJ1-1; V: TRBV2; size: .; D: TRBD1; DNA: TGTGCCAGCAGCCGAAGGGTGGGACAGGCGAACACTGAAGCTTTCTTT; CDR3: CASSRRVGQANTEAFF
J: TRBJ1-1; V: TRBV19; size: .; D: .; DNA: TGTGCCAGTAAGACCGGGGGAAGGGATGGGACTGAAGCTTTCTTT; CDR3: CASKTGGRDGTEAFF
J: TRBJ2-1; V: TRBV5-1; size: .; D: TRBD2; DNA: TGCGCCAGCAGCTTGGGACCCCTAGCGGGGGGGAATGAGCAGTTCTTC; CDR3: CASSLGPLAGGNEQFF
J: TRBJ1-2; V: TRBV7-6; size: few; D: TRBD1; DNA: TGTGCCAGCAGCAATAGAGGGACAGGGGGAGGCTACACCTTC; CDR3: CASSNRGTGGGYTF
J: TRBJ2-5; V: TRBV19; size: .; D: .; DNA: TGTGCCAGTACTACAGGAAGGGGTGAGACCCAGTACTTC; CDR3: CASTTGRGETQYF
J: TRBJ1-5; V: TRBV30; size: .; D: TRBD1; DNA: TGTGCCTGGGGAAAGGACAGGGGCCAGCCCCAGCATTTT; CDR3: CAWGKDRGQPQHF
J: TRBJ2-1; V: TRBV4-2; size: .; D: .; DNA: TGTGCCAGCAGCCAAGCCAGGGGAGCTGAGCAGTTCTTC; CDR3: CASSQARGAEQFF
J: TRBJ2-7; V: TRBV6-1; size: .; D: .; DNA: TGTGCCAGCAGTGATGACAGTCCCTACGAGCAGTACTTC; CDR3: CASSDDSPYEQYF
J: TRBJ2-1; V: TRBV6-2/TRBV6-3; size: .; D: TRBD2; DNA: TGTGCCAGCAGTCCCGCCCCCGGGCGGGGGGGCTACAATGAGCAGTTCTTC; CDR3: CASSPAPGRGGYNEQFF
J: TRBJ2-1; V: TRBV9; size: .; D: TRBD2; DNA: TGTGCCAGCAGCGGATTAGGGCTACTAGCGGGGAACAATGAGCAGTTCTTC; CDR3: CASSGLGLLAGNNEQFF
J: TRBJ2-4; V: TRBV4-1; size: .; D: .; DNA: TGCGCCAGCAGCCAAGTAAAGGGGCCAGCGATAGCCAAAAACATTCAGTACTTC; CDR3: CASSQVKGPAIAKNIQYF
J: TRBJ2-7; V: TRBV11-2; size: .; D: TRBD1; DNA: TGTGCCAGCAGGTCTGGACAGGTATTCTACGAGCAGTACTTC; CDR3: CASRSGQVFYEQYF
J: TRBJ2-5; V: TRBV10-3; size: once; D: TRBD1; DNA: TGTGCCACAGGGGACAGGGAGGGAAGGGAGACCCAGTACTTC; CDR3: CATGDREGRETQYF
J: TRBJ1-1; V: TRBV11-2; size: .; D: .; DNA: TGTGCCAGCAGCCTCCTGGAGGGACCCAAAGCTTTCTTT; CDR3: CASSLLEGPKAFF
J: TRBJ1-2; V: TRBV2; size: .; D: TRBD1; DNA: TGTGCCAGCAGTGGAGGGGGCGCCCCGTATGGCTACACCTTC; CDR3: CASSGGGAPYGYTF
J: TRBJ2-5; V: TRBV19; size: once; D: TRBD1; DNA: TGTGCCAGCAAAGACAGGGTAATTTCGGAGACCCAGTACTTC; CDR3: CASKDRVISETQYF
J: TRBJ1-1; V: TRBV10-3; size: .; D: TRBD1; DNA: TGTGCCATCAGTGAGAATCACAGGGGGCTGGGTGTGAACACTGAAGCTTTCTTT; CDR3: CAISENHRGLGVNTEAFF
J: TRBJ1-4; V: TRBV5-1; size: .; D: .; DNA: TGCGCCAGCAACTTGGTCCCCAGTAATGAAAAACTGTTTTTT; CDR3: CASNLVPSNEKLFF
J: TRBJ1-5; V: TRBV5-1; size: .; D: .; DNA: TGCGCCAGCAGACCTACTACAGGGTCCAATCAGCCCCAGCATTTT; CDR3: CASRPTTGSNQPQHF
J: TRBJ1-5; V: TRBV7-9; size: .; D: TRBD1; DNA: TGTGCCAGCAGCATGACAGGGGGTGGAAATCAGCCCCAGCATTTT; CDR3: CASSMTGGGNQPQHF